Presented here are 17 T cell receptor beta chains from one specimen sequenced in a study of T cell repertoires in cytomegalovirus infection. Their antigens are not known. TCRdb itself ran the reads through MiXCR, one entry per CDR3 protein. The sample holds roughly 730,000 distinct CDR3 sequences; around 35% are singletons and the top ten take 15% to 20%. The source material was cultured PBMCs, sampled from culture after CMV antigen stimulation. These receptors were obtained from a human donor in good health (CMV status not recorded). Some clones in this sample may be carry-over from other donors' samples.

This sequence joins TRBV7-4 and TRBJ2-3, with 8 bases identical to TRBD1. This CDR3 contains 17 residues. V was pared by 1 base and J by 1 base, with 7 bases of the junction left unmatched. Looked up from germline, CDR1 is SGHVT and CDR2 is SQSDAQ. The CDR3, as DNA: TGTGCCAGCAGCTTAGGAGTCGGGACAGGCCGCACAGATACGCAGTATTTT. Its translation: CASSLGVGTGRTDTQYF.

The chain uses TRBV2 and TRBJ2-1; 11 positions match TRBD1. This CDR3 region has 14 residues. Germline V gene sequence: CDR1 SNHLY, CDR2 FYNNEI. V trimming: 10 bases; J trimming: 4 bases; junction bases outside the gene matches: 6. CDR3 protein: CATRGQGEYNEQFF. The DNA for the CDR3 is TGTGCCACCAGGGGACAGGGGGAATACAATGAGCAGTTCTTC.

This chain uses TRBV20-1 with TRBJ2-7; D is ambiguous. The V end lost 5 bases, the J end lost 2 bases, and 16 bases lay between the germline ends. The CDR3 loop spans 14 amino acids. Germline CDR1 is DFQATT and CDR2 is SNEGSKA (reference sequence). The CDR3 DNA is TGCAGTGCTGGGTTCGACGGAGTCCCCTACGAGCAGTACTTC. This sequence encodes CSAGFDGVPYEQYF.

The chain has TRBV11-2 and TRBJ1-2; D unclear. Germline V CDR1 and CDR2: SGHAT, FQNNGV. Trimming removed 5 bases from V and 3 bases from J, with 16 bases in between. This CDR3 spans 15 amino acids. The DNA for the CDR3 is TGTGCCAGCAGCCCCCCCCTAACGGGCCACTATGGCTACACCTTC. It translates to CASSPPLTGHYGYTF.

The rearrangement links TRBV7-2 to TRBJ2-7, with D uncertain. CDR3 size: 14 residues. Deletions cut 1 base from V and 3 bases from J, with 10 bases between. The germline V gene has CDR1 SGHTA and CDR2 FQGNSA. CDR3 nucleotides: TGTGCCAGCAGCTTAGGCCGCCCAAGCTACGAGCAGTACTTC. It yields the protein CASSLGRPSYEQYF.

For the CDR3, the DNA is TGTGCCAGCAGCCAAGCTGGGGGTATGGGTCAGCCCCAGCATTTT. It codes for CASSQAGGMGQPQHF. This sequence joins TRBV3-1 and TRBJ1-5; possibly TRBD1 for D (5 bases). CDR3 length: 15 residues. Trimming cost V 1 base and J 6 bases, with 13 bases left between them. The germline V gene encodes CDR1 LGHDT and CDR2 YNNKEL (reference sequence). The complete variable domain, with remaining parts taken from reference TRBV3-1 and TRBJ1-5, reads DTAVSQTPKYLVTQMGNDKSIKCEQNLGHDTMYWYKQDSKKFLKIMFSYNNKELIINETVPNRFSPKSPDKAHLNLHINSLELGDSAVYFCASSQAGGMGQPQHFGDGTRLSIL.

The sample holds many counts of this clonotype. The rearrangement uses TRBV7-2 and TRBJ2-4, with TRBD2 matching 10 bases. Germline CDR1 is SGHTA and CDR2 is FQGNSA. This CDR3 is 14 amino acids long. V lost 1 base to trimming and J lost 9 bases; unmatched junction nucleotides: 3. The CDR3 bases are TGTGCCAGCAGCTTAGGACTAGCGGGTATCATTCAGTACTTC. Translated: CASSLGLAGIIQYF.

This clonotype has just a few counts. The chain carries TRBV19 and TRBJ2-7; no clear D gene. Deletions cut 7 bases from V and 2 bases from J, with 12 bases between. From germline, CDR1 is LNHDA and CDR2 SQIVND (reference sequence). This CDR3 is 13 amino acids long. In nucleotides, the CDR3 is TGTGCCAGTAACACGGATAACGCCTACGAGCAGTACTTC. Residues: CASNTDNAYEQYF. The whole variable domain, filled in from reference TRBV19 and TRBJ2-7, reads DGGITQSPKYLFRKEGQNVTLSCEQNLNHDAMYWYRQDPGQGLRLIYYSQIVNDFQKGDIAEGYSVSREKKESFPLTVTSAQKNPTAFYLCASNTDNAYEQYFGPGTRLTVT.

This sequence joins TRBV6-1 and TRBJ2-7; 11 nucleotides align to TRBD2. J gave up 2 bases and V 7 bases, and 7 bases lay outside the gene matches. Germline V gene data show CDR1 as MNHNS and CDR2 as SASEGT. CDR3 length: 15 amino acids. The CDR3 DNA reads TGTGCCAGCAAACTGACTAGCGGGGTGACCTACGAGCAGTACTTC. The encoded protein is CASKLTSGVTYEQYF.

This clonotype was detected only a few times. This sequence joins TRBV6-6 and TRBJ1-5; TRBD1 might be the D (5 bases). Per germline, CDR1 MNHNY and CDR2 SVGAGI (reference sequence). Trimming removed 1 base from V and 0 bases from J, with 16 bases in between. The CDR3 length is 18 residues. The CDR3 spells CASSYFPGSGYSNQPQHF. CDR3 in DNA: TGTGCCAGCAGTTACTTCCCAGGGAGCGGCTATAGCAATCAGCCCCAGCATTTT.

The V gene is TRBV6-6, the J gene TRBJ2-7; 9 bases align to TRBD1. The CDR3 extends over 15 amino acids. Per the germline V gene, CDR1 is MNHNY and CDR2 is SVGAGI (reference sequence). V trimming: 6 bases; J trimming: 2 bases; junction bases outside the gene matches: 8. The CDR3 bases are TGTGCCAGCAGGTGGGGGGACAGGGCAACCTACGAGCAGTACTTC. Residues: CASRWGDRATYEQYF.

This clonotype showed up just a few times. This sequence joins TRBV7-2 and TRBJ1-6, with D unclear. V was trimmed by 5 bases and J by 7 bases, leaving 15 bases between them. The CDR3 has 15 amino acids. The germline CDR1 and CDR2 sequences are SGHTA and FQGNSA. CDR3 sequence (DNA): TGTGCCAGCAGCCCCGAAGCATCCCCCAATTCACCCCTCCACTTT. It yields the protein CASSPEASPNSPLHF.

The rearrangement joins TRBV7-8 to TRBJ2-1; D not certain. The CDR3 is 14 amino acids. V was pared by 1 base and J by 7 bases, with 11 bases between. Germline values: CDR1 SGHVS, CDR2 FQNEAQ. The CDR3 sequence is CASSLGARDNEQFF. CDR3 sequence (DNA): TGTGCCAGCAGCTTAGGAGCCCGTGATAATGAGCAGTTCTTC.

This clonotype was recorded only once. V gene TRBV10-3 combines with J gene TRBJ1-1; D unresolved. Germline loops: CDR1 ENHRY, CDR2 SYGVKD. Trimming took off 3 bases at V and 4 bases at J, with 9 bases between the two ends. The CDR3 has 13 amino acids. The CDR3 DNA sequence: TGTGCCATCAGTGATGGGTTCGGCACTGAAGCTTTCTTT. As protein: CAISDGFGTEAFF.

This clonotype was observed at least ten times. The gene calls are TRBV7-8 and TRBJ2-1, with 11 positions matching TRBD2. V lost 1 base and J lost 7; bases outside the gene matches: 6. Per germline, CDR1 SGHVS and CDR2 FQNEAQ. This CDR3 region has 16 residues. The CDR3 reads CASSLETSGVRNEQFF. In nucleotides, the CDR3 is TGTGCCAGCAGCTTAGAGACTAGCGGGGTTAGAAATGAGCAGTTCTTC.

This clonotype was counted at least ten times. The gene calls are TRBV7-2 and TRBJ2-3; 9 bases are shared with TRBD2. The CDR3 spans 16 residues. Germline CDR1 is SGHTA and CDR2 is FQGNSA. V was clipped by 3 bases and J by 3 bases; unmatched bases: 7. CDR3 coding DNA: TGTGCCAGCAGCTTGTTTAGCGGGAGCGTGACAGATACGCAGTATTTT. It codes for CASSLFSGSVTDTQYF.

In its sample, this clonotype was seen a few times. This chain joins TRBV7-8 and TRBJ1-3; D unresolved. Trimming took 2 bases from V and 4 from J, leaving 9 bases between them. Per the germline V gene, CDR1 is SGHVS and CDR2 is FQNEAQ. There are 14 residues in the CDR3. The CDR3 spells CASSLRFEGNTIYF. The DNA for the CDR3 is TGTGCCAGCAGCTTACGGTTCGAGGGAAACACCATATATTTT. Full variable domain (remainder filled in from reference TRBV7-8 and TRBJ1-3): GAGVSQSPRYKVAKRGQDVALRCDPISGHVSLFWYQQALGQGPEFLTYFQNEAQLDKSGLPSDRFFAERPEGSVSTLKIQRTQQEDSAVYLCASSLRFEGNTIYFGEGSWLTVV.